This T cell receptor beta chain was recovered during a study of PD-1 blockade in classical Hodgkin lymphoma. Trimming removed 1 base from V and 4 bases from J, with 4 bases in between. Germline-derived CDR1 and CDR2 are SGHTA and FQGNSA. The CDR3 runs 12 residues. Relapses following autologous stem cell transplantation were seen in all patients, with brentuximab vedotin exposure varying. Magnetic negative selection served to purify CD4+ T cells out of PBMCs that had been thawed. Clones were read by immunoSEQ multiplex PCR, and TCRdb kept only the in-frame ones, dropping some. Counted here are fewer than 7,500 clones, 80% occurring once; the ten biggest clones make up approximately 2.6%.

This material consisted of CD4+ T cells from blood, taken at baseline. This clonotype originated in a human donor with classical Hodgkin lymphoma. V usage is TRBV7-2 and J usage is TRBJ1-2; D call uncertain. CDR3: CASSLGGYGYTF. CDR3 sequence (DNA): TGTGCCAGCAGCTTAGGGGGCTATGGCTACACCTTC.